Below are 27 T cell receptor beta chains sequenced from a single sample in a study of human T cells and chemical hapten exposure. TCRdb passed the RACE reads through MiXCR, listing each CDR3 protein once. The sample lists about 84,000 distinct CDR3 sequences; 10% to 14% were seen once. Specified time point: patch test 3, about 24 weeks after DPC sensitization. Noted treatment: therapeutic diphenylcyclopropenone sensitization with weekly scalp DPC. The sample here was whole blood, taken in connection with sensitization to the hapten diphenylcyclopropenone (DPC). These receptors all come from a woman aged 45-65 years with alopecia areata. Some clones in this sample may be carry-over from other donors' samples.

The V and J genes are TRBV9 and TRBJ2-3; D is ambiguous. The germline V gene has CDR1 SGDLS and CDR2 YYNGEE. This CDR3 has 13 residues. Trimming took 0 bases from V and 4 from J, leaving 6 bases between them. The CDR3 DNA reads as TGTGCCAGCAGCGTAGCGTTAGCAGATACGCAGTATTTT. Amino acid sequence: CASSVALADTQYF.

There are many counts of this clonotype. The rearrangement joins TRBV14 to TRBJ2-1; 10 nucleotides match TRBD2. The CDR3 covers 16 residues. CDR1 and CDR2 (germline): SGHDN, FVKESK. The junction had 3 bases not matched to a gene; V was cut back by 2 bases and J by 2 bases. DNA for the CDR3: TGTGCCAGCAGCCAATATCTAGCGGGGGCCTACAATGAGCAGTTCTTC. This translates into CASSQYLAGAYNEQFF.

This clonotype has ten or more counts. The germline gene is not matched at one end of the junction; a read error may be the cause. The V gene is TRBV7-2, the J gene TRBJ1-3; D remains unclear. Germline-derived CDR1 and CDR2 are SGHTA and FQGNSA. The CDR3 is made up of 14 amino acids. CDR3 region: CASSLAPSGNTIYF. CDR3 in DNA: TGTGCCAGCAGCCTAGCCCCCTCTGGAAACACCATATATTTT.

The V gene is TRBV7-8, the J gene TRBJ2-1; 10 nucleotides agree with TRBD2. This CDR3 region has 15 residues. The junction had 7 bases not matched to a gene; V was cut back by 2 bases and J by 9 bases. The germline CDR1 and CDR2 sequences are SGHVS and FQNEAQ. The CDR3 nucleotides read TGTGCCAGCAGCTTACGGGCTAGCGGGAGCGGTGAGCAGTTCTTC. Its protein is CASSLRASGSGEQFF.

There are many counts of this clonotype. The rearrangement joins TRBV29-1 to TRBJ2-7; 10 positions match TRBD1. Trimming cost V 7 bases and J 3 bases; bases outside gene matches: 3. The CDR3 totals 12 residues. Germline CDR1 SQVTM, CDR2 ANQGSEA. The CDR3 nucleotides read TGCAGCGCAGGGACAGGGGACTACGAGCAGTACTTC. This gives the protein CSAGTGDYEQYF.

The table lists this clonotype with a few counts. The chain employs TRBV12-3 or TRBV12-4 and TRBJ1-1; D is unresolved. This CDR3 has 15 amino acids. V lost 5 bases, J lost 0 bases, and 13 bases lay in between. The DNA for the CDR3 is TGTGCCAGCAGTACCCGACGGGGATTGAACACTGAAGCTTTCTTT. The encoded protein is CASSTRRGLNTEAFF.

This clonotype was counted ten times or more. The genes are TRBV7-2 and TRBJ2-7; possibly TRBD2 for D (5 bases). The germline V gene encodes CDR1 SGHTA and CDR2 FQGNSA. The V gene lost 6 bases and the J gene lost 4 bases, with 19 bases spanning the gap. The CDR3 runs to 15 residues. DNA for the CDR3: TGTGCCAGCAGTCCGACACCGGGAAGCCGGTACGAGCAGTACTTC. Translating gives CASSPTPGSRYEQYF.

The CDR3 bases are TGTGCCAGTAGAGGTCAGGCAGATAGCAATCAGCCCCAGCATTTT. Amino acids: CASRGQADSNQPQHF. The rearrangement uses TRBV19 and TRBJ1-5; D unresolved. The length of the CDR3 is 15 residues. Germline V gives CDR1 LNHDA, CDR2 SQIVND (reference sequence). Trimming shortened V by 6 bases and J by 0 bases, and 12 bases separated the two germline ends.

The chain is built from TRBV28 and TRBJ1-1; a possible D gene is TRBD1 (5 bases). Germline CDR1 is MDHEN and CDR2 is SYDVKM. The CDR3 consists of 14 residues. Trimming shortened V by 5 bases and J by 11 bases, and 21 bases separated the two germline ends. The CDR3 sequence is CASSPWDVPEGAFF. In nucleotides, the CDR3 is TGTGCCAGCAGTCCCTGGGACGTCCCGGAGGGGGCTTTCTTT. Drawing the rest from reference TRBV28 and TRBJ1-1, the complete variable domain is DVKVTQSSRYLVKRTGEKVFLECVQDMDHENMFWYRQDPGLGLRLIYFSYDVKMKEKGDIPEGYSVSREKKERFSLILESASTNQTSMYLCASSPWDVPEGAFFGQGTRLTVV.

This chain joins TRBV6-6 and TRBJ2-5; possible D gene TRBD2, 6 bases. V lost 5 bases and J 5 bases, leaving 15 bases between the germline ends. Germline values: CDR1 MNHNY, CDR2 SVGAGI (reference sequence). The CDR3 has 14 amino acids. CDR3 nucleotides: TGTGCCAGCAGTCCGGGAGACACGCGGGAGACCCAGTACTTC. This encodes CASSPGDTRETQYF.

As to this clonotype: A junction boundary mismatches the germline segment, possibly from a read error. J is TRBJ2-1 and V is TRBV29-1; 10 bases match TRBD2. CDR3 length: 15 residues. Per germline, CDR1 SQVTM and CDR2 ANQGSEA. CDR3 coding DNA: TGCAGCGTAGAAGAGGTGGCTAGCGGGAGAGGTGAGCTGTCCTTC. Its protein is CSVEEVASGRGELSF.

This clonotype was observed many times. The chain carries TRBV6-2 or TRBV6-3 and TRBJ2-7; 7 bases map to TRBD2. Looked up from germline, CDR1 is MNHEY and CDR2 is SVGEGT. V lost 8 bases to trimming and J lost 1 base; unmatched junction nucleotides: 11. The CDR3 is 15 residues long. The CDR3 bases are TGTGCCAGCCTGGCCGGGACTACCCATTCCTACGAGCAGTACTTC. This sequence encodes CASLAGTTHSYEQYF.

This clonotype was recorded at least ten times. V usage is TRBV27 and J usage is TRBJ2-1; TRBD1 aligns across 10 bases. The CDR3 contains 15 residues. J gave up 7 bases and V 1 base, and 4 bases lay outside the gene matches. The V gene's germline CDR1 is MNHEY and CDR2 SMNVEV (reference sequence). CDR3 nucleotide sequence: TGTGCCAGCAGTTTATTTGGACAGGGGGTAAATGAGCAGTTCTTC. It encodes CASSLFGQGVNEQFF.

This clonotype occurred many times. The chain couples TRBV28 to TRBJ1-5; 7 bases are shared with TRBD1. V lost 8 bases, J lost 7 bases, and 11 bases stayed unmatched. The germline CDR1 and CDR2 sequences are MDHEN and SYDVKM. The CDR3 has 14 residues. CDR3 nucleotide sequence: TGTGCCAGCTATCAAAACAGGGGTCGACAGCCCCAGCATTTT. This codes for CASYQNRGRQPQHF.

This clonotype was recorded at least ten times. The J gene is TRBJ2-5, the V gene TRBV20-1; 8 bases are shared with TRBD1. V shed 5 bases, J shed 5 bases, and the junction held 10 bases outside the gene matches. This CDR3 comprises 14 residues. CDR1 and CDR2 from the germline V gene are DFQATT and SNEGSKA (reference sequence). Here the CDR3 reads CSARMPGGGETQYF. CDR3 coding DNA: TGCAGTGCTCGCATGCCAGGGGGCGGTGAGACCCAGTACTTC.

Remarks on this clonotype: A much more abundant neighbour one base away suggests this may be a read error. This chain uses TRBV24-1 with TRBJ2-3, with TRBD1 identical over 7 bases. This CDR3 has 16 residues. The V and J ends lost 3 bases and 5 bases, in that order; junction bases with no gene match: 10. From germline, CDR1 is KGHDR and CDR2 SFDVKD. DNA of the CDR3: TGTGCCACCAGTGATGCTACCCCGGGACAGATAGATACGCAGTATTTT. It codes for CATSDATPGQIDTQYF.

This clonotype was recorded many times. This sequence joins TRBV7-3 and TRBJ2-3, with unresolved D. The CDR3 extends over 14 amino acids. V gave up 0 bases and J gave up 4 bases, with 8 bases separating them. Per germline, CDR1 SGHTA and CDR2 FQGTGA. The CDR3 coding sequence is TGTGCCAGCAGCTTAACGGGGATCGCAGATACGCAGTATTTT. Translation gives CASSLTGIADTQYF.

This clonotype appeared many times. This chain uses TRBV5-4 with TRBJ2-7; D is possibly TRBD1 (6 bases). The CDR3 runs 14 residues. Trimming cost V 4 bases and J 2 bases, with 13 bases left between them. The germline CDR1 and CDR2 sequences are SGHNT and YYREEE (reference sequence). CDR3 sequence (DNA): TGTGCCAGCAGCCTGGGGGCAACCACCTACGAGCAGTACTTC. This codes for CASSLGATTYEQYF.

This chain uses TRBV12-3 or TRBV12-4 with TRBJ1-3, with D possibly matching TRBD1 (6 bases). The CDR3 totals 16 residues. V was shortened by 7 bases and J by 7 bases, with 23 bases between the two germline ends. The CDR3 reads CASTLGPGATSNTIYF. CDR3 bases: TGTGCCAGCACCCTAGGCCCGGGGGCAACGAGTAACACCATATATTTT.

The chain couples TRBV28 to TRBJ2-7; no reliable D call. CDR1 and CDR2 from the germline V gene are MDHEN and SYDVKM. V gave up 2 bases and J gave up 7 bases, with 9 bases separating them. The CDR3 is 12 residues long. The CDR3 sequence: CASSLGLPEQYF. The CDR3 DNA reads as TGTGCCAGCAGTTTAGGGCTCCCAGAGCAGTACTTC.

This clonotype was observed at least ten times. As DNA, the CDR3 is TGTGCCAGCTCACCCTCCGTGGGGGGGACTGAAGCTTTCTTT. Residues: CASSPSVGGTEAFF. J is TRBJ1-1 and V is TRBV18, with D perhaps TRBD1 (5 bases). Germline V gene data show CDR1 as KGHSH and CDR2 as LQKENI. This CDR3 is built from 14 residues. V was cut by 3 bases and J by 5 bases, with 13 bases left in between.

On this clonotype itself: One base away lies a much larger clone, so this may be a sequencing read error. This likely comes from a read error, as the CDR3 has no conserved phenylalanine or tryptophan at its end. The V call is TRBV6-5, the J call TRBJ2-1; 8 bases are shared with TRBD2. Trimming removed 6 bases from V and 2 bases from J; junction bases left unmatched: 3. This CDR3 has 14 residues. CDR1 is MNHEY, CDR2 SVGAGI, per germline. The CDR3 region is CASRGLVTYNEQFI. The DNA of the CDR3 is TGTGCCAGCAGGGGACTAGTTACCTACAATGAGCAGTTCATC.

In this sample, this clonotype turned up many times. The J gene is TRBJ2-6, the V gene TRBV18, with D tentatively TRBD1 (5 bases). Germline V gene lookup returns CDR1 KGHSH and CDR2 LQKENI. Trimming removed 1 base at V and 3 bases at J, with 13 bases between. The CDR3 runs 17 residues. The CDR3 bases are TGTGCCAGCTCACCACTGATTGGGGCAAATGGGGCCAACGTCCTGACTTTC. The encoded protein is CASSPLIGANGANVLTF. Complete variable domain (other parts from reference TRBV18 and TRBJ2-6): NAGVMQNPRHLVRRRGQEARLRCSPMKGHSHVYWYRQLPEEGLKFMVYLQKENIIDESGMPKERFSAEFPKEGPSILRIQQVVRGDSAAYFCASSPLIGANGANVLTFGAGSRLTVL.

Ten or more counts support this clonotype. J is TRBJ1-6 and V is TRBV20-1, with D tentatively TRBD1 (5 bases). The CDR3 runs 14 residues. The V gene's germline CDR1 is DFQATT and CDR2 SNEGSKA (reference sequence). Trimming left V 5 bases short and J 2 bases short, with 10 bases between. This chain's CDR3 is CSAGGPTYNSPLHF. The CDR3, as DNA: TGCAGTGCTGGGGGTCCTACCTATAATTCACCCCTCCACTTT.

The table lists this clonotype with many counts. V and J are TRBV20-1 and TRBJ2-5; TRBD1 is a possible D gene (5 bases). From germline, CDR1 is DFQATT and CDR2 SNEGSKA (reference sequence). V shed 6 bases and J shed 1 base, with 12 bases lying between them. This CDR3 is built from 13 residues. DNA of the CDR3: TGCAGTGCGGTGGCAGGGTCCCAAGAGACCCAGTACTTC. This encodes CSAVAGSQETQYF.

The V gene is TRBV3-1, the J gene TRBJ2-1; 8 bases fit TRBD1. Germline loops: CDR1 LGHDT, CDR2 YNNKEL (reference sequence). The CDR3 runs 14 residues. V was pared by 7 bases and J by 5 bases, with 7 bases of the junction left unmatched. The CDR3 loop is CASTLDRADNEQFF. In DNA form, the CDR3 reads TGTGCCAGCACCCTGGACAGGGCGGACAATGAGCAGTTCTTC.

In regard to this clonotype: Given a much more abundant clone one base away, this may be a read error. This sequence joins TRBV5-1 and TRBJ2-6, with D unclear. The CDR3 runs to 14 residues. Per germline, CDR1 SGHRS and CDR2 YFSETQ. This chain's CDR3 is CVSSLDSGANVLTF. For the CDR3, the DNA is TGCGTCAGCAGCTTGGACTCTGGGGCCAACGTCCTGACTTTC.